This T cell receptor (beta chain) was retrieved from a study of CD8 T cells in Susac syndrome. RNA amounts of roughly 0.45 to 1 ug underwent reverse transcription with random hexamers. The immunoSEQ assay covered 54 Vbeta and 13 Jbeta segments for CDR3. MiXCR, run by TCRdb on the immunoSEQ multiplex PCR reads, gives a single entry per CDR3 protein. The table shows 240,000 or so distinct CDR3 sequences, with almost 97% occurring only once. The germline CDR1 and CDR2 sequences are LNHDA and SQIVND (reference sequence). V lost 3 bases to trimming and J lost 5 bases, with 8 bases between them. This CDR3 is 13 amino acids long. TCR beta from blood CD8+ and CD4+ T cells was sequenced. FACS was used to enrich TEMRA cells, whereas the CD8+ and CD4+ T cells were obtained by negative isolation.

The material sequenced was CD4+ T cells from PBMCs. This chain uses TRBV19 with TRBJ2-1; unclear D gene. The receptor's source is a human donor with Susac syndrome. The CDR3 nucleotides are TGTGCCAGTAGTATCGGACCAGACAATGAGCAGTTCTTC. It yields the protein CASSIGPDNEQFF.